Included here is one TCR beta chain sequence, with context. Its antigen is not identified. The entry originates in a study of blood T cells in healthy people across ages. Alongside a J-beta primer mix, a sample-barcoded 5' primer served in a second PCR lasting about 6 to 12 cycles. Each cDNA molecule, via a template-switch adaptor with 12 random nucleotides, was tagged. TCRdb re-called the 5' RACE reads through MiXCR, storing one row per CDR3 protein. This sample has about 1,400,000 distinct CDR3 sequences, with 59% found just once. The CDR3 is made up of 17 amino acids. CDR1 and CDR2 from the germline V gene are MGHRA and YSYEKL. V was trimmed by 2 bases and J by 8 bases, leaving 24 bases between them. General observations from the study: Changes seen in expanded clonotypes were possibly confounded by donor CMV status left unknown. Naive CD4+ cells and diversity were both higher in long-lived donors than in aged donors.

The authors drew around 11 milliliters of peripheral blood from each donor. Material for sequencing was blood. The source of this sequence is a man aged 18 to 35 in good health. This sequence joins TRBV4-1 and TRBJ2-5; D remains unclear. The CDR3 is CASSQTSGRIGYNTQYF. CDR3 nucleotides: TGCGCCAGCAGCCAAACATCCGGACGAATAGGGTATAATACCCAGTACTTC.